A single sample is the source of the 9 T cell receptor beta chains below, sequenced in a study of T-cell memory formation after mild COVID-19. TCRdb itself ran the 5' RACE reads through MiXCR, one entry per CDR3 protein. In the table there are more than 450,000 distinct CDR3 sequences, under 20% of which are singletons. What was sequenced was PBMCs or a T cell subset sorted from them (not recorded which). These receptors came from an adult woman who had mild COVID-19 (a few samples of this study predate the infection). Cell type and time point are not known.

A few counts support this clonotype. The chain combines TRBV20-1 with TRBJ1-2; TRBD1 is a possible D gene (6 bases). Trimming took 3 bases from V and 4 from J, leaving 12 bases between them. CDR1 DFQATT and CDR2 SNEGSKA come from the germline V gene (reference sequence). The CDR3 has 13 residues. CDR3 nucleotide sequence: TGCAGTGCTAGCCCGGGACATCTCTATGGCTACACCTTC. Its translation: CSASPGHLYGYTF.

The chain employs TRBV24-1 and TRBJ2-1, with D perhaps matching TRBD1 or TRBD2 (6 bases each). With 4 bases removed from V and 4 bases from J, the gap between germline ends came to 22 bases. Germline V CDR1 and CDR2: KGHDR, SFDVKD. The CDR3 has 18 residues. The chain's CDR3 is CATSDLGPSGGQYNEQFF. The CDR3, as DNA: TGTGCCACCAGTGACCTTGGGCCCTCCGGGGGCCAGTACAATGAGCAGTTCTTC.

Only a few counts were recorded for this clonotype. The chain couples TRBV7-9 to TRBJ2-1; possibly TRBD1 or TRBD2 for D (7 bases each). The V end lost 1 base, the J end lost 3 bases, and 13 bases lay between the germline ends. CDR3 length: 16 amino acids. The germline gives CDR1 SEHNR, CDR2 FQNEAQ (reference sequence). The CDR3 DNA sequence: TGTGCCAGCAGCTTAGTTGGCAGGGGGGGCTACAATGAGCAGTTCTTC. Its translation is CASSLVGRGGYNEQFF. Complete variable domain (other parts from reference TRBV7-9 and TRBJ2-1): DTGVSQNPRHKITKRGQNVTFRCDPISEHNRLYWYRQTLGQGPEFLTYFQNEAQLEKSRLLSDRFSAERPKGSFSTLEIQRTEQGDSAMYLCASSLVGRGGYNEQFFGPGTRLTVL.

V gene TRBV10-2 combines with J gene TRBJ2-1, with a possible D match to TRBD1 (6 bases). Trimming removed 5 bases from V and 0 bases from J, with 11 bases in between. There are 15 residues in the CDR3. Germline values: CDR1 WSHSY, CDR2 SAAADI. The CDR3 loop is CASSRDTSSYNEQFF. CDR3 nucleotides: TGCGCCAGCAGTAGGGACACGAGCTCCTACAATGAGCAGTTCTTC.

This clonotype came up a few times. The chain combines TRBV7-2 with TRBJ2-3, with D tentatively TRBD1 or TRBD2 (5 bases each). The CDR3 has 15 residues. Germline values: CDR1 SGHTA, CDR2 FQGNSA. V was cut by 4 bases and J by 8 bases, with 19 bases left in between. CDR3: CASSSTGTRQATQYF. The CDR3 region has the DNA TGTGCCAGCAGCTCAACCGGGACCCGGCAAGCTACGCAGTATTTT.

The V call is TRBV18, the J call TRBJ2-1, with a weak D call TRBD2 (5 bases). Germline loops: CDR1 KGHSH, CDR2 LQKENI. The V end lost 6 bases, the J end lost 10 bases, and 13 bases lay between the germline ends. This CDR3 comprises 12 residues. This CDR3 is CASSGDIGEQFF. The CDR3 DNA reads TGTGCCAGCTCGGGAGATATTGGGGAGCAGTTCTTC.

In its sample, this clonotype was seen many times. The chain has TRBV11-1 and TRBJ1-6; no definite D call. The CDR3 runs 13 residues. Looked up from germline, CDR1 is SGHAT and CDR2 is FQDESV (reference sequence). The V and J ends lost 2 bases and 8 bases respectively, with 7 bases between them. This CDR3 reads CASSLKIDSPLHF. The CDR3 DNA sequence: TGTGCCAGCAGCTTAAAGATCGATTCACCCCTCCACTTT. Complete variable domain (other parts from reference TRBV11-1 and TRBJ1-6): EAEVAQSPRYKITEKSQAVAFWCDPISGHATLYWYRQILGQGPELLVQFQDESVVDDSQLPKDRFSAERLKGVDSTLKIQPAELGDSAMYLCASSLKIDSPLHFGNGTRLTVT.

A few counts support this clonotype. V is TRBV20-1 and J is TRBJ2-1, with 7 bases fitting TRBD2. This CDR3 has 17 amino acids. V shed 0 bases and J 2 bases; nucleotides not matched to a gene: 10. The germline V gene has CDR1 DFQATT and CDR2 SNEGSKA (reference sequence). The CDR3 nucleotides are TGCAGTGCTAGAGACTCGGGAATCCGGGGGGCCTACAATGAGCAGTTCTTC. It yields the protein CSARDSGIRGAYNEQFF.

Here the CDR3 DNA reads TGTGCCACCAGTGATTCCTCAACGGCAGGGGCTAACTATGGCTACACCTTC. Its translation: CATSDSSTAGANYGYTF. The gene calls are TRBV24-1 and TRBJ1-2; D may be TRBD1 (6 bases). V was shortened by 2 bases and J by 0 bases, with 15 bases between the two germline ends. Looked up from germline, CDR1 is KGHDR and CDR2 is SFDVKD. The CDR3 has 17 amino acids.